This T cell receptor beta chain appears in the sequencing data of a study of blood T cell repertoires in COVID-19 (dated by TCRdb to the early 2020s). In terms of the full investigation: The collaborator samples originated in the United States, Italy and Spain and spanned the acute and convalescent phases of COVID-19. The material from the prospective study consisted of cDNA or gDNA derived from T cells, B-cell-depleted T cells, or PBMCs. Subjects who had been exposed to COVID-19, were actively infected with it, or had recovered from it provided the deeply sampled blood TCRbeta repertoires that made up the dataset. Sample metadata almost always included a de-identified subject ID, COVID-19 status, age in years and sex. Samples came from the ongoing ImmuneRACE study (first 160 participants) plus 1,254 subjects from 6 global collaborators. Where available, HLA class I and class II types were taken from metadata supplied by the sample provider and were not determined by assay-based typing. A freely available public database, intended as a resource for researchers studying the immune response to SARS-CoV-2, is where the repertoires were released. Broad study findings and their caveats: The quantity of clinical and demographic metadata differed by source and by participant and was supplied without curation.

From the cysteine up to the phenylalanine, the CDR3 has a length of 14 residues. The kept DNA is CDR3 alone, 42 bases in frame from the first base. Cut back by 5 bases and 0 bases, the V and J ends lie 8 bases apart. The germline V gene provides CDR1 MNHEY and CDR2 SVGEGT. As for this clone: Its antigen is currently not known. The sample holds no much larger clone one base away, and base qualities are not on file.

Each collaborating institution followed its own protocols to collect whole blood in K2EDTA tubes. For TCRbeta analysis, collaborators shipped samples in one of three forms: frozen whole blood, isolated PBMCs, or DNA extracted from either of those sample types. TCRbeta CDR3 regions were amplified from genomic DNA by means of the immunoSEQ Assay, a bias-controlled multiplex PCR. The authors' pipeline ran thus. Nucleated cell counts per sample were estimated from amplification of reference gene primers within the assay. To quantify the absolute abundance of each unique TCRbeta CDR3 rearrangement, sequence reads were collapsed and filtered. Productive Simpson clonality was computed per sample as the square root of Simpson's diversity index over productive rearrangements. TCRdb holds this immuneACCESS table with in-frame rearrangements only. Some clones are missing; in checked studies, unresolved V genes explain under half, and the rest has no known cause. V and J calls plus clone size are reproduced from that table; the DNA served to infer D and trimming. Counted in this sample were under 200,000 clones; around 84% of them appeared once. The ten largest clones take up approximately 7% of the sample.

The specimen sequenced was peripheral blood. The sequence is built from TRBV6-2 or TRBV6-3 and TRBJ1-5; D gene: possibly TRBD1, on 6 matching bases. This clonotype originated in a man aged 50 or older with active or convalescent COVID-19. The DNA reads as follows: TGTGCCAGCAGTAAACAGGGTAGCAATCAGCCCCAGCATTTT. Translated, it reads CASSKQGSNQPQHF.